The present T cell receptor beta chain was sequenced within a study of blood T cell repertoires in COVID-19. The V gene's germline CDR1 is SGHDT and CDR2 YYEEEE. Trimming removed 2 bases from V and 3 bases from J, with 15 bases in between. The CDR3 has 15 amino acids. Sequencing used immunoSEQ multiplex PCR; TCRdb keeps in-frame clones, though not all of them. The sample carries over 200,000 clones, 81% recorded once. This chain links TRBV5-6 with TRBJ2-7; D is unclear. This clonotype was sampled from a woman between 45 and 65 years old with acute COVID-19. The sequencing sample was made of PBMCs or T cells enriched from blood (not recorded which). For the CDR3, the DNA is TGTGCCAGCAGCTTTTTCACAGACGTATTCTACGAGCAGTACTTC. Translation gives CASSFFTDVFYEQYF.